Below are 28 T cell receptor beta chains sequenced from a single sample in a study of radiotherapy plus CTLA-4 blockade in lung cancer. Only in-frame clones appear in the TCRdb table, and some are missing; sequencing was by immunoSEQ multiplex PCR. Here the sample spans tens of thousands of clones, about 76% being singletons. The sequencing here drew on peripheral blood, taken from a patient treated with radiotherapy plus ipilimumab. Receptors were obtained from a human donor with non-small cell lung cancer whose response to radiotherapy plus ipilimumab could not be evaluated.

The genes are TRBV28 and TRBJ2-3; 8 bases map to TRBD2. The CDR3 is made up of 16 amino acids. The germline CDR1 and CDR2 sequences are MDHEN and SYDVKM. V lost 1 base to trimming and J lost 2 bases; unmatched junction nucleotides: 5. This chain's CDR3 is CASSLSPGGLTDTQYF. The CDR3 DNA reads as TGTGCCAGCAGTTTATCTCCGGGGGGGCTCACAGATACGCAGTATTTT.

This rearrangement joins TRBV9 to TRBJ2-7, with TRBD2 matching over 8 bases. With V trimmed by 4 bases and J by 5 bases, 20 bases remained unmatched. This CDR3 has 18 amino acids. Germline CDR1 reads SGDLS; CDR2 reads YYNGEE. The CDR3 DNA reads as TGTGCCAGCAGCCCCCGGTTCGGGAGGGGGGGGGCCGGCGACGAGCAGTACTTC. Protein: CASSPRFGRGGAGDEQYF.

This clone came up once. CDR3 sequence reads: CASSPGQGPYEQYF. The CDR3 DNA is TGTGCCAGCAGCCCCGGACAAGGACCCTACGAGCAGTACTTC. J is TRBJ2-7 and V is TRBV28; weak D call: TRBD1 (5 bases). The CDR3 contains 14 residues. The V gene lost 6 bases and the J gene lost 2 bases, with 14 bases spanning the gap. Per germline, CDR1 MDHEN and CDR2 SYDVKM.

The sample holds a few counts of this clone. This sequence joins TRBV11-1 and TRBJ2-3; 10 bases line up with TRBD2. Per germline, CDR1 SGHAT and CDR2 FQDESV (reference sequence). The V segment lost 5 bases and the J segment 1 base; nucleotides outside the gene matches: 6. This CDR3 spans 16 amino acids. The CDR3 region is CASSTGLASRTDTQYF. CDR3 nucleotides: TGTGCCAGCAGCACGGGACTAGCGTCTCGCACAGATACGCAGTATTTT.

This chain links TRBV6-6 with TRBJ1-5; 7 bases are a match to TRBD1. The CDR3 is made up of 15 amino acids. After removal of 5 bases from V and 13 bases from J, the junction contained 17 bases not matched to a gene. Germline V gives CDR1 MNHNY, CDR2 SVGAGI (reference sequence). The CDR3 here is CASSVAQGRELGQHF. The CDR3, as DNA: TGTGCCAGCAGTGTTGCACAGGGGCGCGAGTTGGGGCAGCATTTT.

The V call is TRBV4-1, the J call TRBJ1-1; 10 bases line up with TRBD1. V was pared by 3 bases and J by 6 bases, with 10 bases of the junction left unmatched. Germline V gives CDR1 MGHRA, CDR2 YSYEKL. The CDR3 loop spans 16 amino acids. The CDR3 spells CASSQDLGTGASEAFF. The DNA for the CDR3 is TGCGCCAGCAGCCAGGACCTTGGGACAGGGGCTTCTGAAGCTTTCTTT.

This chain uses TRBV7-2 with TRBJ2-7; D perhaps matches TRBD2 (7 bases). The CDR3 covers 15 residues. V was cut by 5 bases and J by 4 bases, with 18 bases left in between. CDR1 is SGHTA and CDR2 is FQGNSA in the germline V gene. The CDR3 DNA reads as TGTGCCAGCAGCCTCTCCTGGGGAGGGGGGTACGAGCAGTACTTC. Amino acid sequence: CASSLSWGGGYEQYF.

V usage is TRBV28 and J usage is TRBJ1-2, with a possible D match to TRBD1 (6 bases). Germline loops: CDR1 MDHEN, CDR2 SYDVKM. This CDR3 region has 13 residues. V gave up 5 bases and J gave up 2 bases, with 9 bases separating them. CDR3 in DNA: TGTGCCAGCAGTGTTACAGGGAACTATGGCTACACCTTC. Translation: CASSVTGNYGYTF.

CDR3: CASSTGTGVQPQHF. CDR3 nucleotides: TGTGCCAGCAGCACCGGGACAGGGGTTCAGCCCCAGCATTTT. The chain employs TRBV28 and TRBJ1-5; 10 bases are shared with TRBD1. CDR3 size: 14 residues. J was trimmed by 6 bases and V by 6 bases; bases with no gene match: 5. Germline V gives CDR1 MDHEN, CDR2 SYDVKM.

The J gene is TRBJ2-7, the V gene TRBV19, with TRBD1 matching 9 bases. The germline CDR1 and CDR2 sequences are LNHDA and SQIVND (reference sequence). J was trimmed by 5 bases and V by 5 bases; bases with no gene match: 4. The CDR3 covers 13 residues. The CDR3 nucleotides are TGTGCCAGTAGTCCGGGACAGGGAGACGAGCAGTACTTC. This translates into CASSPGQGDEQYF.

This clone was seen just once. V gene TRBV5-1 combines with J gene TRBJ2-1; maybe TRBD2 (5 bases). This CDR3 has 12 residues. Trimming removed 4 bases at V and 5 bases at J, with 7 bases between. Germline assignment: CDR1 SGHRS and CDR2 YFSETQ. CDR3: CASSVANNEQFF. DNA of the CDR3: TGCGCCAGCAGCGTAGCGAACAATGAGCAGTTCTTC.

The chain joins TRBV19 to TRBJ2-7; tentative D call: TRBD2 (7 bases). The CDR3 spans 16 residues. V was cut by 5 bases and J by 3 bases, with 20 bases left in between. Germline V lookup: CDR1 LNHDA, CDR2 SQIVND (reference sequence). The CDR3 sequence: CASSATLRGGGYEQYF. The CDR3 bases are TGTGCCAGTAGTGCCACCCTAAGGGGGGGCGGCTACGAGCAGTACTTC.

The V gene is TRBV7-9, the J gene TRBJ2-3; D perhaps matches TRBD1 (5 bases). The germline gives CDR1 SEHNR, CDR2 FQNEAQ (reference sequence). The CDR3 extends over 15 amino acids. V dropped 5 bases and J dropped 0 bases, with 12 bases sitting between them. Written as DNA, the CDR3 is TGTGCCAGCAGCCTAGGGCAGGGAAGCACAGATACGCAGTATTTT. Its translation is CASSLGQGSTDTQYF.

This clone was detected a few times. The chain has TRBV7-9 and TRBJ1-1, with D maybe TRBD1 (5 bases). The CDR3 runs 14 residues. V lost 3 bases and J lost 8, with 16 bases in between. Germline CDR1 reads SEHNR; CDR2 reads FQNEAQ (reference sequence). The CDR3 spells CASSFLRGKQEAFF. CDR3 DNA sequence: TGTGCCAGCAGCTTCCTACGGGGGAAGCAAGAAGCTTTCTTT.

This rearrangement joins TRBV18 to TRBJ2-5, with TRBD2 matching 9 bases. The junction had 7 bases not matched to a gene; V was cut back by 1 base and J by 4 bases. The CDR3 consists of 16 residues. CDR1 and CDR2 (germline): KGHSH, LQKENI. CDR3 protein: CASSPLGSGSAETQYF. CDR3 nucleotide sequence: TGTGCCAGCTCACCACTGGGTAGCGGGAGCGCAGAGACCCAGTACTTC. Supplemented by reference TRBV18 and TRBJ2-5, the full variable domain reads NAGVMQNPRHLVRRRGQEARLRCSPMKGHSHVYWYRQLPEEGLKFMVYLQKENIIDESGMPKERFSAEFPKEGPSILRIQQVVRGDSAAYFCASSPLGSGSAETQYFGPGTRLLVL.

The chain has TRBV2 and TRBJ2-5, with 10 nucleotides matching TRBD2. The CDR3 runs 16 residues. Germline V gene data show CDR1 as SNHLY and CDR2 as FYNNEI. J lost 1 base, V lost 6 bases, and 8 bases had no gene match. CDR3 protein: CASRPTSGASQETQYF. The CDR3 DNA follows: TGTGCCAGCAGACCTACTAGCGGGGCATCCCAAGAGACCCAGTACTTC. The entire variable domain, with the rest obtained from reference TRBV2 and TRBJ2-5, is as follows: EPEVTQTPSHQVTQMGQEVILRCVPISNHLYFYWYRQILGQKVEFLVSFYNNEISEKSEIFDDQFSVERPDGSNFTLKIRSTKLEDSAMYFCASRPTSGASQETQYFGPGTRLLVL.

As DNA, the CDR3 is TGTGCCAGCAGTACAGGGGGCAGTCCCGACGAGCAGTACTTC. Its protein product is CASSTGGSPDEQYF. This chain connects TRBV6-6 to TRBJ2-7; 9 bases match TRBD1. Germline V gene data show CDR1 as MNHNY and CDR2 as SVGAGI (reference sequence). There are 14 residues in the CDR3. The ends lost 5 bases at V and 5 bases at J; junction bases unmatched: 7.

The chain uses TRBV5-1 and TRBJ2-1; 13 nucleotides align to TRBD2. V gave up 1 base and J gave up 2 bases; unmatched junction bases: 3. Germline values: CDR1 SGHRS, CDR2 YFSETQ. The CDR3 extends over 17 amino acids. For the CDR3, the DNA is TGCGCCAGCAGCTTGACGACTAGCGGGGGGACCTACAATGAGCAGTTCTTC. It yields the protein CASSLTTSGGTYNEQFF.

This clone was seen a few times. The rearrangement links TRBV4-1 to TRBJ1-4; D possibly corresponds to TRBD1 (5 bases). Per germline, CDR1 MGHRA and CDR2 YSYEKL. This CDR3 has 15 residues. V was trimmed by 1 base and J by 8 bases, leaving 14 bases between them. As DNA, the CDR3 is TGCGCCAGCAGCCAAGGGGGCCAGGGTCTGGAAAAACTGTTTTTT. Translated: CASSQGGQGLEKLFF.

The chain combines TRBV5-5 with TRBJ1-2; D is possibly TRBD1 (6 bases). The germline V and J ends were trimmed by 3 bases and 0 bases, with 15 bases remaining between them. The germline gives CDR1 SGHKS, CDR2 YYEKEE (reference sequence). The CDR3 loop spans 16 amino acids. DNA for the CDR3: TGTGCCAGCAGCTCCCGGGACACCCTTACTAACTATGGCTACACCTTC. Its protein is CASSSRDTLTNYGYTF. Using reference TRBV5-5 and TRBJ1-2 for the parts outside the CDR3, the full variable domain is DAGVTQSPTHLIKTRGQQVTLRCSPISGHKSVSWYQQVLGQGPQFIFQYYEKEERGRGNFPDRFSARQFPNYSSELNVNALLLGDSALYLCASSSRDTLTNYGYTFGSGTRLTVV.

The V gene is TRBV5-8, the J gene TRBJ1-3, with D possibly matching TRBD1 (5 bases). This CDR3 has 16 residues. Trimming cost V 7 bases and J 4 bases, with 21 bases left between them. CDR1 SGHTS and CDR2 YDEGEE come from the germline V gene. The CDR3 DNA sequence: TGTGCCAGCGGAGTTCACGGCGGGGGGACCGGAAACACCATATATTTT. Amino acids: CASGVHGGGTGNTIYF.

CDR3 sequence (DNA): TGTGCCAGCTCCCAACGACAGGGTCAGCAGCCCCAGCATTTT. It is translated as CASSQRQGQQPQHF. The chain joins TRBV18 to TRBJ1-5, with 7 nucleotides matching TRBD1. With 6 bases clipped from V and 7 bases from J, the junction kept 9 bases outside the gene matches. The CDR3 covers 14 residues. Germline V gene lookup returns CDR1 KGHSH and CDR2 LQKENI.

The V and J genes are TRBV28 and TRBJ2-3; 7 nucleotides align to TRBD2. The V segment lost 6 bases and the J segment 0 bases; nucleotides outside the gene matches: 12. The CDR3 is 17 residues long. CDR1 and CDR2 from the germline V gene are MDHEN and SYDVKM. CDR3 sequence: CASSPPSGAGSTDTQYF. The CDR3 DNA is TGTGCCAGCAGCCCTCCCTCTGGAGCGGGGAGCACAGATACGCAGTATTTT. The variable domain in full, completed from reference TRBV28 and TRBJ2-3, reads DVKVTQSSRYLVKRTGEKVFLECVQDMDHENMFWYRQDPGLGLRLIYFSYDVKMKEKGDIPEGYSVSREKKERFSLILESASTNQTSMYLCASSPPSGAGSTDTQYFGPGTRLTVL.

The chain links TRBV28 to TRBJ2-5; D unclear. CDR3 size: 12 residues. Germline assignment: CDR1 MDHEN and CDR2 SYDVKM. V was clipped by 4 bases and J by 5 bases, with 8 bases between them. The CDR3 DNA is TGTGCCAGCAGTTCCACGGTGGAGACCCAGTACTTC. Translation: CASSSTVETQYF. The variable domain in full, with the rest retrieved from reference TRBV28 and TRBJ2-5, is DVKVTQSSRYLVKRTGEKVFLECVQDMDHENMFWYRQDPGLGLRLIYFSYDVKMKEKGDIPEGYSVSREKKERFSLILESASTNQTSMYLCASSSTVETQYFGPGTRLLVL.

V is TRBV11-1 and J is TRBJ2-7; 9 nucleotides agree with TRBD2. CDR3 length: 15 amino acids. The V gene's germline CDR1 is SGHAT and CDR2 FQDESV (reference sequence). The ends lost 5 bases at V and 2 bases at J; junction bases unmatched: 7. The CDR3 spells CASSDPGLAPYEQYF. CDR3 bases: TGTGCCAGCAGCGATCCTGGACTAGCGCCCTACGAGCAGTACTTC.

This sequence joins TRBV6-5 and TRBJ2-7, with D perhaps matching TRBD1 (5 bases). Germline V gene data show CDR1 as MNHEY and CDR2 as SVGAGI. V lost 0 bases and J 0 bases, leaving 9 bases between the germline ends. CDR3 size: 15 residues. The CDR3 nucleotides read TGTGCCAGCAGTTACTCCTGGGGCTCCTCCTACGAGCAGTACTTC. As protein: CASSYSWGSSYEQYF.

The rearrangement uses TRBV19 and TRBJ2-7, with TRBD1 matching over 8 bases. V was pared by 0 bases and J by 2 bases, with 9 bases of the junction left unmatched. Germline-derived CDR1 and CDR2 are LNHDA and SQIVND (reference sequence). The CDR3 length is 17 residues. The CDR3 DNA follows: TGTGCCAGTAGTATAGATCTATCCCGGACAGGGACCTACGAGCAGTACTTC. This gives the protein CASSIDLSRTGTYEQYF.

The chain uses TRBV9 and TRBJ2-5; 7 positions agree with TRBD1. CDR1 is SGDLS and CDR2 is YYNGEE in the germline V gene. Germline trimming cut 0 bases from V and 11 bases from J; bases unmatched to any gene: 7. The CDR3 is 13 amino acids. The CDR3 reads CASSVEGAREQYF. The DNA for the CDR3 is TGTGCCAGCAGCGTAGAGGGGGCGCGTGAGCAGTACTTC. Full variable domain (rest looked up from reference TRBV9 and TRBJ2-5): DSGVTQTPKHLITATGQRVTLRCSPRSGDLSVYWYQQSLDQGLQFLIQYYNGEERAKGNILERFSAQQFPDLHSELNLSSLELGDSALYFCASSVEGAREQYFGPGTRLLVL.